Listed here are 9 T cell receptor beta chains from one sample, sequenced in a study of OX40 agonist ivuxolimab in advanced cancers. Libraries were prepared by immunoSEQ multiplex PCR; TCRdb keeps only in-frame clonotypes and omits some of them. Of approximately 69,000 clones listed, almost 90% were seen once; the top ten hold 2.5% to 3.5%. Sequenced here: CD4+ or CD8+ T cells sorted from blood, sampled in a trial of the OX40 agonist ivuxolimab. The receptors shown here come from an adult with an advanced solid tumor such as melanoma, head and neck, liver or kidney cancer.

This chain links TRBV7-9 with TRBJ2-3, with D uncertain. Deletions cut 5 bases from V and 1 base from J, with 7 bases between. The germline gives CDR1 SEHNR, CDR2 FQNEAQ (reference sequence). The CDR3 length is 13 residues. Here the CDR3 DNA reads TGTGCCAGCAGCCCGTCGGGCACAGATACGCAGTATTTT. It codes for CASSPSGTDTQYF. Drawing the rest from reference TRBV7-9 and TRBJ2-3, the complete variable domain is DTGVSQNPRHKITKRGQNVTFRCDPISEHNRLYWYRQTLGQGPEFLTYFQNEAQLEKSRLLSDRFSAERPKGSFSTLEIQRTEQGDSAMYLCASSPSGTDTQYFGPGTRLTVL.

This chain uses TRBV30 with TRBJ2-3, with D possibly being TRBD1 (6 bases). Looked up from germline, CDR1 is GTSNPN and CDR2 is SVGIG (reference sequence). Trimming stripped 8 bases from V and 4 bases from J, with 16 bases between. CDR3 length: 13 residues. This CDR3 reads CAQAGANADTQYF. For the CDR3, the DNA is TGTGCCCAGGCAGGGGCTAATGCAGATACGCAGTATTTT.

The chain uses TRBV28 and TRBJ1-5; a possible D gene is TRBD1 (6 bases). CDR3 length: 16 residues. V was pared by 4 bases and J by 3 bases, with 16 bases between. Germline-derived CDR1 and CDR2 are MDHEN and SYDVKM. The CDR3: CASSSPRRDINQPQHF. Written as DNA, the CDR3 is TGTGCCAGCAGTTCACCTCGGAGGGACATCAATCAGCCCCAGCATTTT.

This chain links TRBV5-1 with TRBJ2-7; 7 nucleotides agree with TRBD2. Germline CDR1 reads SGHRS; CDR2 reads YFSETQ. Unmatched junction bases numbered 5, after V lost 5 bases and J lost 6 bases. The CDR3 runs 12 residues. The CDR3 here is CASREGGTEQYF. The CDR3 DNA follows: TGCGCCAGCAGAGAGGGAGGGACCGAGCAGTACTTC.

The chain links TRBV11-3 to TRBJ2-7, with 8 bases fitting TRBD1. Germline V lookup: CDR1 SGHNT, CDR2 YENEEA. V lost 4 bases to trimming and J lost 3 bases; unmatched junction nucleotides: 2. The length of the CDR3 is 13 residues. As DNA, the CDR3 is TGTGCCAGCAGCTCTGGACAGGGCTACGAGCAGTACTTC. As protein: CASSSGQGYEQYF.

V is TRBV27 and J is TRBJ1-2; TRBD1 might be the D (5 bases). The CDR3 has 15 residues. CDR1 and CDR2 from the germline V gene are MNHEY and SMNVEV (reference sequence). V dropped 5 bases and J dropped 8 bases, with 21 bases sitting between them. The CDR3, as DNA: TGTGCCAGCAGTCTCGGGGAGGGGCAGATAGGGGGCTACACCTTC. It encodes CASSLGEGQIGGYTF.

The chain is built from TRBV15 and TRBJ2-1; TRBD2 aligns across 9 bases. CDR3 length: 18 amino acids. Unmatched junction bases numbered 15, after V lost 2 bases and J lost 7 bases. Germline V gene data show CDR1 as LNHNV and CDR2 as YYDKDF (reference sequence). CDR3 nucleotides: TGTGCCACCAGCAGACGGTCCGGACTAGGCGGGGGGGCAAATGAGCAGTTCTTC. Its protein is CATSRRSGLGGGANEQFF. Looking up the rest from reference TRBV15 and TRBJ2-1 gives the full variable domain: DAMVIQNPRYQVTQFGKPVTLSCSQTLNHNVMYWYQQKSSQAPKLLFHYYDKDFNNEADTPDNFQSRRPNTSFCFLDIRSPGLGDTAMYLCATSRRSGLGGGANEQFFGPGTRLTVL.

The chain has TRBV14 and TRBJ1-3; perhaps TRBD1 as D (5 bases). The CDR3 extends over 16 amino acids. Germline V lookup: CDR1 SGHDN, CDR2 FVKESK. Deletions cut 4 bases from V and 0 bases from J, with 13 bases between. CDR3 in DNA: TGTGCCAGCAGCCCCCTGGGGCCTAGCTCTGGAAACACCATATATTTT. It is translated as CASSPLGPSSGNTIYF. The whole variable domain, remainder taken from reference TRBV14 and TRBJ1-3, is EAGVTQFPSHSVIEKGQTVTLRCDPISGHDNLYWYRRVMGKEIKFLLHFVKESKQDESGMPNNRFLAERTGGTYSTLKVQPAELEDSGVYFCASSPLGPSSGNTIYFGEGSWLTVV.

This clone was detected once. The V and J genes are TRBV2 and TRBJ2-7; D may be TRBD1 or TRBD2 (6 bases each). The CDR3 is 15 amino acids. Trimming removed 5 bases at V and 4 bases at J, with 18 bases between. CDR1 is SNHLY, CDR2 FYNNEI, per germline. CDR3 sequence: CASSSPGQGTYEQYF. CDR3 DNA sequence: TGTGCCAGCAGTAGTCCGGGCCAGGGGACTTACGAGCAGTACTTC.